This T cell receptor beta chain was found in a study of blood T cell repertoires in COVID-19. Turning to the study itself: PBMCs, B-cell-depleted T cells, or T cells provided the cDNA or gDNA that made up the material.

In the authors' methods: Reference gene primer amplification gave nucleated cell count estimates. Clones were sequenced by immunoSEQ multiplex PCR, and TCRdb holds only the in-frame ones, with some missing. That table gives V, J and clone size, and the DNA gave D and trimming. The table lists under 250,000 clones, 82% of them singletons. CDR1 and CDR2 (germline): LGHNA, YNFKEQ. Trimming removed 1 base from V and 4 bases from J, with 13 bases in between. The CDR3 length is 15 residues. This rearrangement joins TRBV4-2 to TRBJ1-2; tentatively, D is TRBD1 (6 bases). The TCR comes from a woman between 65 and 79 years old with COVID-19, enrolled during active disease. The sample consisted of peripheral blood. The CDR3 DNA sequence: TGTGCCAGCAGCCAAGGCCGGGACACTCTCTATGGCTACACCTTC. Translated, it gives CASSQGRDTLYGYTF.